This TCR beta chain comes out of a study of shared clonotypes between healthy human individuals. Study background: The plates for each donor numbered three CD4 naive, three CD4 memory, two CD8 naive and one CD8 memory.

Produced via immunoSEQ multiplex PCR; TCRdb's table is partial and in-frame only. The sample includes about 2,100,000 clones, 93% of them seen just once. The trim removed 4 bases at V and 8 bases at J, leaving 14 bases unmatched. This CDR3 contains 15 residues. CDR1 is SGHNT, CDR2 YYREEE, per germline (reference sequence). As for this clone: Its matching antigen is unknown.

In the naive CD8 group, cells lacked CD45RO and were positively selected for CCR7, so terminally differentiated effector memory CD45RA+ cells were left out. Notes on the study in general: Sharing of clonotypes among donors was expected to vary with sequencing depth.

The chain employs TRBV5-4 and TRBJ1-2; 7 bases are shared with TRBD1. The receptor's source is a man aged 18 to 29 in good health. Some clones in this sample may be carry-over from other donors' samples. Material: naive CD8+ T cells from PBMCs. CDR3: CASSQEGTAERGYTF. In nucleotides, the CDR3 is TGTGCCAGCAGCCAAGAGGGGACAGCCGAAAGAGGCTACACCTTC.